The 6 T cell receptor beta chains below come from one sample, sequenced in a study of beta chain features in type 1 diabetes. Since all of the isolated RNA was reverse transcribed, expressed TCRB transcripts were what got sequenced. Assay: immunoSEQ multiplex PCR; the TCRdb copy retains only in-frame clones and omits some. Here the sample spans 810,000 or so clones, roughly 15% being singletons. Material for sequencing was naive CD4+ T cells from blood. The receptors here all came from a woman aged 18 to 35 in good health.

V usage is TRBV7-6 and J usage is TRBJ2-3; 13 bases align to TRBD2. Trimming took 5 bases from V and 5 from J; bases not matched to a gene: 7. This CDR3 region has 16 residues. Germline V gene lookup returns CDR1 SGHVS and CDR2 FNYEAQ. CDR3 sequence: CASSTGLAGVLDTQYF. The CDR3 nucleotides are TGTGCCAGCAGCACAGGACTAGCGGGAGTTTTAGATACGCAGTATTTT.

This chain links TRBV7-2 with TRBJ1-4; 8 bases map to TRBD1. V shed 2 bases and J 8 bases; nucleotides not matched to a gene: 7. The CDR3 sequence is 15 residues long. The germline V gene has CDR1 SGHTA and CDR2 FQGNSA. The CDR3 region is CASSLLYRDREKLFF. The CDR3 nucleotides are TGTGCCAGCAGCTTACTCTACAGGGACAGGGAAAAACTGTTTTTT.

The V and J genes are TRBV19 and TRBJ2-3; D is undetermined. CDR1 is LNHDA and CDR2 is SQIVND in the germline V gene (reference sequence). V was shortened by 3 bases and J by 6 bases, with 13 bases between the two germline ends. CDR3 length equals 14 residues. Written as DNA, the CDR3 is TGTGCCAGTAGTATGTGGTCCAAACTGGATACGCAGTATTTT. It codes for CASSMWSKLDTQYF.

The V and J genes are TRBV28 and TRBJ2-3; TRBD2 aligns across 11 bases. V trimming: 6 bases; J trimming: 6 bases; junction bases outside the gene matches: 14. CDR3 length equals 17 residues. Germline CDR1 is MDHEN and CDR2 is SYDVKM. CDR3 DNA sequence: TGTGCCAGCAGAACCTATGCTAGCGGGAGGATAAGGGATACGCAGTATTTT. Its protein product is CASRTYASGRIRDTQYF.

This clone was observed a handful of times. The chain links TRBV5-4 to TRBJ1-1; TRBD1 matches 7 bases. The germline V gene has CDR1 SGHNT and CDR2 YYREEE (reference sequence). This CDR3 has 14 amino acids. With V trimmed by 4 bases and J by 7 bases, 10 bases remained unmatched. CDR3 DNA sequence: TGTGCCAGCAGCGTCGGAGGGACAGACATTGAAGCTTTCTTT. It translates to CASSVGGTDIEAFF.

The genes are TRBV7-2 and TRBJ2-2; unclear D gene. Trimming cost V 2 bases and J 6 bases, with 4 bases left between them. Germline V gene data show CDR1 as SGHTA and CDR2 as FQGNSA. The CDR3 spans 12 residues. The DNA of the CDR3 is TGTGCCAGCAGCTTAATGTCCGGGGAGCTGTTTTTT. This translates into CASSLMSGELFF.